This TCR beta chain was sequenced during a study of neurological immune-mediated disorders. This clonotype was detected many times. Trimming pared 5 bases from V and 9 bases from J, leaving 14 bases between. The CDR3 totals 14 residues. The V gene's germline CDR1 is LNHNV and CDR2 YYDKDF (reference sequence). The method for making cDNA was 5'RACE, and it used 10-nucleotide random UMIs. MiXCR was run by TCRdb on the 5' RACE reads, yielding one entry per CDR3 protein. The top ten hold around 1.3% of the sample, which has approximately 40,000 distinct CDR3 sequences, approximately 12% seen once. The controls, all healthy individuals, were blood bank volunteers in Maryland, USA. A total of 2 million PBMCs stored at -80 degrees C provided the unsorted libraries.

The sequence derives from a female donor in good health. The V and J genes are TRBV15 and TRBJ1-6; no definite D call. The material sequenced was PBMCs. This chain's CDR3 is CATSPSGWSSPLHF. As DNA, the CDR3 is TGTGCCACCAGCCCGAGTGGATGGTCTTCACCCCTCCACTTT.